The rows below give T cell receptor beta chains drawn from one sample of a study of molecular identifiers for immune sequencing clone quantification. A single record per CDR3 protein comes from TCRdb applying MiXCR to the PCR reads. The repertoire has about 510,000 distinct CDR3 sequences, around 25% of them found once; the top ten carry around 0.8%. The source material was naive CD8+ T cells from blood, with Jurkat cell RNA spiked in. Receptors originate from a human donor in good health. Some libraries in this study had Jurkat cell RNA spiked in. Each CDR3 is given with its conserved first and last residue. A D gene is named only where the DNA matches it firmly. Part of the rows lack a size; the others show once, few, many or a class for expanded clones.

TRBD1	TRBJ1-4	TRBV3-1	few	CASTWGITGGWLVKLFF	TGTGCCAGCACCTGGGGAATAACAGGGGGCTGGCTAGTAAAACTGTTTTTT
.	TRBJ2-7	TRBV12-3/TRBV12-4	.	CASSPNRDTKPDSYEQHF	TGTGCCAGCAGTCCTAACCGGGACACAAAACCCGACTCCTACGAGCAGCACTTC
.	TRBJ2-2	TRBV30	.	CAWSVLYTGELFF	TGTGCCTGGAGTGTATTGTACACCGGGGAGCTGTTTTTT
TRBD2	TRBJ2-1	TRBV27	few	CASSARLAPRGYNEQFF	TGTGCCAGCAGTGCCCGACTAGCACCGAGGGGCTACAATGAGCAGTTCTTC
.	TRBJ2-7	TRBV7-8	few	CASSLVPYNEQYF	TGTGCCAGCAGCTTAGTACCGTATAACGAGCAGTACTTC
.	TRBJ2-6	TRBV6-5	many	CASSLRQYDYSGSGANVLTF	TGTGCCAGCAGTTTACGACAGTATGATTATTCGGGGTCTGGGGCCAACGTCCTGACTTTC
TRBD2	TRBJ2-3	TRBV12-3/TRBV12-4	many	CASRSTLAGYTDTQYF	TGTGCCAGCAGGTCGACCCTAGCGGGCTACACAGATACGCAGTATTTT
TRBD2	TRBJ2-4	TRBV27	few	CASKPPVVSGGDKNIQYF	TGTGCCAGCAAACCCCCCGTTGTGAGCGGGGGGGACAAAAACATTCAGTACTTC
TRBD1	TRBJ1-1	TRBV27	.	CASSRGQINTEAFF	TGTGCCAGCAGCCGGGGACAGATTAACACTGAAGCTTTCTTT
.	TRBJ2-2	TRBV29-1	many	CSVEGLINTGELFF	TGCAGCGTTGAAGGACTGATAAACACCGGGGAGCTGTTTTTT
.	TRBJ1-5	TRBV28	.	CASGLGGAAFSNQPQHF	TGTGCCAGCGGTTTAGGGGGGGCGGCATTTAGCAATCAGCCCCAGCATTTT
.	TRBJ1-1	TRBV20-1	many	CSAREIGQLEAFF	TGCAGTGCTAGAGAAATCGGACAGCTCGAAGCTTTCTTT
.	TRBJ2-5	TRBV20-1	few	CSARLSGRGETQYF	TGCAGTGCTAGACTTAGCGGCAGGGGGGAGACCCAGTACTTC
.	TRBJ1-1	TRBV6-5	few	CASSYSTMGNTEAFF	TGTGCCAGCAGTTACTCGACTATGGGTAACACTGAAGCTTTCTTT
TRBD1	TRBJ1-1	TRBV27	.	CASSLTGGPTAAFF	TGTGCCAGCAGTTTAACAGGGGGCCCGACTGCAGCTTTCTTT
TRBD2	TRBJ2-5	TRBV4-1	.	CASSQDPSGGQETQYF	TGCGCCAGCAGCCAAGATCCCAGCGGGGGGCAAGAGACCCAGTACTTC
.	TRBJ1-5	TRBV6-6	many	CACSLDLNQPQHF	TGTGCCTGTTCGCTCGACTTAAATCAGCCCCAGCATTTT
TRBD2	TRBJ2-5	TRBV28	.	CASSLGVAGGWETQYF	TGTGCCAGCAGTTTAGGAGTAGCGGGGGGGTGGGAGACCCAGTACTTC
TRBD2	TRBJ2-3	TRBV27	.	CASSSWTSRGLTDTQYF	TGTGCCAGCAGTTCTTGGACTAGCCGGGGGCTCACAGATACGCAGTATTTT
.	TRBJ1-2	TRBV4-3	.	CASSHDPLGETPYYGYTF	TGCGCCAGCAGCCATGATCCGCTCGGGGAGACACCATACTATGGCTACACCTTC
.	TRBJ2-5	TRBV7-9	many	CASSPAWGETQYF	TGTGCCAGCAGCCCCGCCTGGGGAGAGACCCAGTACTTC
TRBD1	TRBJ2-1	TRBV12-3/TRBV12-4	.	CASTDGTGGNEQFF	TGTGCCAGCACCGACGGGACAGGGGGCAATGAGCAGTTCTTC
.	TRBJ1-5	TRBV19	.	CASSIPGADQPQHF	TGTGCCAGTTCCATCCCAGGGGCGGATCAGCCCCAGCATTTT
.	TRBJ1-6	TRBV20-1	.	CSAVGLYNSPLHF	TGCAGTGCCGTGGGGCTGTATAATTCACCCCTCCACTTT
.	TRBJ2-1	TRBV5-5	.	CASSLDHAGAGRGQFF	TGTGCCAGCAGCTTGGATCATGCTGGCGCGGGAAGAGGGCAGTTCTTC
.	TRBJ1-4	TRBV27	few	CASSQTPGYGEKLFF	TGTGCCAGCAGTCAAACTCCGGGGTACGGTGAAAAACTGTTTTTT
TRBD2	TRBJ2-1	TRBV11-2	.	CASSLYGGAFEQFF	TGTGCCAGCAGCTTATACGGGGGGGCCTTTGAGCAGTTCTTC
TRBD2	TRBJ2-3	TRBV30	few	CAWSVFALAATDTQYF	TGTGCCTGGAGTGTATTCGCGCTAGCGGCCACAGATACGCAGTATTTT
TRBD1	TRBJ1-1	TRBV5-1	.	CASSQGASGTEAFF	TGCGCCAGCAGCCAGGGGGCTAGTGGGACTGAAGCTTTCTTT
.	TRBJ1-1	TRBV27	many	CASSLEGGGRVNTEAFF	TGTGCCAGCAGTTTAGAGGGAGGGGGACGGGTGAACACTGAAGCTTTCTTT
TRBD1	TRBJ2-2	TRBV4-1	few	CASSQVWPPGQGNTGELFF	TGCGCCAGCAGCCAAGTTTGGCCCCCGGGACAGGGTAATACCGGGGAGCTGTTTTTT
TRBD1	TRBJ2-7	TRBV14	.	CASSPLGLQGPDSSEQYF	TGTGCCAGCAGCCCTCTGGGCTTACAGGGGCCCGATTCTAGCGAGCAGTACTTC
TRBD1	TRBJ1-2	TRBV30	.	CACRGDGYTF	TGTGCCTGCAGGGGGGACGGCTACACCTTC
.	TRBJ2-7	TRBV7-9	.	CASSFTLSSYEQYF	TGTGCCAGCAGCTTTACACTTTCTTCCTACGAGCAGTACTTC
.	TRBJ1-4	TRBV7-9	.	CASSSYRGGFNEKLFF	TGTGCCAGCAGTTCCTACCGCGGGGGGTTTAATGAAAAACTGTTTTTT
.	TRBJ1-1	TRBV4-1	many	CASSHPNQPFGTEAFF	TGCGCCAGCAGCCACCCGAATCAGCCTTTTGGGACTGAAGCTTTCTTT
.	TRBJ1-1	TRBV18	.	CASSPTTVMNTEAFF	TGTGCCAGCTCACCTACGACAGTCATGAACACTGAAGCTTTCTTT
TRBD1	TRBJ1-1	TRBV29-1	many	CSVAGTGTMNTEAFF	TGCAGCGTAGCCGGGACAGGGACAATGAACACTGAAGCTTTCTTT
.	TRBJ2-7	TRBV5-1	many	CASSLADPYEQYF	TGCGCCAGCAGCTTGGCGGACCCCTACGAGCAGTACTTC
.	TRBJ2-6	TRBV3-1	.	CASSQGLTRLSGANVLTF	TGTGCCAGCAGCCAGGGGCTTACGAGATTATCTGGGGCCAACGTCCTGACTTTC
.	TRBJ2-7	TRBV30	.	CAWKSGFEQYF	TGTGCCTGGAAATCGGGGTTCGAGCAGTACTTC
.	TRBJ2-2	TRBV9	many	CASRWDGDDGELFF	TGTGCCAGCAGATGGGACGGAGACGACGGGGAGCTGTTTTTT
.	TRBJ1-1	TRBV29-1	many	CSVEGPGADTEAFF	TGCAGCGTCGAGGGGCCAGGGGCGGACACTGAAGCTTTCTTT
TRBD1	TRBJ1-3	TRBV9	few	CASSVVAGTGSGNTIYF	TGTGCCAGCAGCGTAGTGGCCGGGACAGGGAGTGGAAACACCATATATTTT
.	TRBJ1-1	TRBV29-1	many	CSVDHIGSLTTEAFF	TGCAGCGTTGACCACATCGGGAGTTTAACAACTGAAGCTTTCTTT
.	TRBJ1-5	TRBV6-2/TRBV6-3	once	CASNYAGGNQPQHF	TGTGCCAGCAATTACGCGGGAGGCAATCAGCCCCAGCATTTT
.	TRBJ2-3	TRBV20-1	.	CAAKRGVTRTDTQYF	TGCGCCGCTAAACGTGGCGTCACCCGTACAGATACGCAGTATTTT
.	TRBJ1-1	TRBV5-8	many	CASSLSFGGLLEAFF	TGTGCCAGCAGCTTGAGCTTTGGGGGTTTGCTTGAAGCTTTCTTT
.	TRBJ1-1	TRBV13	few	CASRVANTEAFF	TGTGCCAGCAGAGTGGCGAACACTGAAGCTTTCTTT
TRBD1	TRBJ1-1	TRBV30	many	CAWSRQGAEAFF	TGTGCCTGGAGCAGACAGGGAGCTGAAGCTTTCTTT
.	TRBJ1-5	TRBV24-1	.	CATSDSGPGNQPQHF	TGTGCCACCAGTGATTCCGGTCCGGGCAATCAGCCCCAGCATTTT
TRBD2	TRBJ2-1	TRBV11-2	.	CASSLLTSGRLKEQFF	TGTGCCAGCAGCTTATTGACTAGCGGGAGGCTTAAAGAGCAGTTCTTC
.	TRBJ1-1	TRBV4-1	few	CASSQLGRLNTEAFF	TGCGCCAGCAGCCAACTAGGACGGTTGAACACTGAAGCTTTCTTT
.	TRBJ1-2	TRBV9	many	CASSDGGNYGYTF	TGTGCCAGCAGTGACGGGGGCAACTATGGCTACACCTTC
.	TRBJ1-1	TRBV27	.	CASSLEPYTEAFF	TGTGCCAGCAGTTTGGAGCCTTACACTGAAGCTTTCTTT
.	TRBJ2-1	TRBV30	many	CAWSGAARDEQFF	TGTGCCTGGAGTGGCGCCGCGAGGGATGAGCAGTTCTTC
TRBD2	TRBJ2-3	TRBV6-6	few	CASSLLSGGPQDTQYF	TGTGCCAGCAGCCTCCTAAGCGGGGGGCCTCAGGATACGCAGTATTTT
.	TRBJ1-2	TRBV19	.	CASSSGAANYGYTF	TGTGCCAGTAGCTCAGGGGCAGCTAACTATGGCTACACCTTC
.	TRBJ2-7	TRBV5-1	many	CASSLDGGEQYF	TGCGCCAGCAGCTTGGATGGGGGCGAGCAGTACTTC